This entry lists 21 T cell receptor beta chains sequenced from one sample in a study of radiotherapy plus CTLA-4 blockade in lung cancer. Assay used: immunoSEQ multiplex PCR; TCRdb lists only in-frame clones, some missing. The sample lists 12,000 to 15,000 clones, about 71% occurring once. The specimen was peripheral blood, collected from a patient treated with radiotherapy plus ipilimumab. The receptors originated from a human donor with non-small cell lung cancer whose response to radiotherapy plus ipilimumab could not be evaluated.

The J gene is TRBJ1-1, the V gene TRBV27; 8 bases line up with TRBD1. Trimming took 4 bases from V and 4 from J; bases not matched to a gene: 17. The germline V gene encodes CDR1 MNHEY and CDR2 SMNVEV (reference sequence). This CDR3 is built from 18 residues. The CDR3 region has the DNA TGTGCCAGCAGTTACGAACGTTATCAGGGGGCTGGGGGCACTGAAGCTTTCTTT. It translates to CASSYERYQGAGGTEAFF.

The V and J genes are TRBV5-6 and TRBJ1-2, with 9 bases identical to TRBD1. The CDR3 runs 13 residues. Germline trimming cut 1 base from V and 8 bases from J; bases unmatched to any gene: 3. Germline V gene data show CDR1 as SGHDT and CDR2 as YYEEEE. CDR3 nucleotides: TGTGCCAGCAGCTTGACAGGGGGCGGGGGCTACACCTTC. Translation gives CASSLTGGGGYTF.

The chain uses TRBV4-2 and TRBJ2-5, with 10 nucleotides matching TRBD1. V lost 0 bases to trimming and J lost 4 bases; unmatched junction nucleotides: 8. The CDR3 is made up of 17 amino acids. The germline gives CDR1 LGHNA, CDR2 YNFKEQ. The CDR3 DNA reads TGTGCCAGCAGCCAAGAGCGGACAGGGGGAAATAGAGAGACCCAGTACTTC. Translation: CASSQERTGGNRETQYF.

This chain uses TRBV6-5 with TRBJ1-1; 8 nucleotides agree with TRBD1. The CDR3 extends over 15 amino acids. V trimming: 5 bases; J trimming: 0 bases; junction bases outside the gene matches: 5. Germline V lookup: CDR1 MNHEY, CDR2 SVGAGI. CDR3 nucleotide sequence: TGTGCCAGCAGTGTAGGACAGGGACTGAACACTGAAGCTTTCTTT. Protein product: CASSVGQGLNTEAFF.

V gene TRBV9 combines with J gene TRBJ1-2; 11 nucleotides line up with TRBD1. CDR1 SGDLS and CDR2 YYNGEE come from the germline V gene. This CDR3 has 17 amino acids. The V gene end was trimmed by 3 bases and the J gene end by 5 bases; junction bases not matched to a gene: 12. The CDR3 loop reads CASSEGVGGQGVYGYTF. As DNA, the CDR3 is TGTGCCAGCAGCGAGGGGGTTGGGGGACAGGGGGTATATGGCTACACCTTC.

This clone was seen only once. The chain couples TRBV7-9 to TRBJ2-3; TRBD2 matches 7 bases. The CDR3 extends over 14 amino acids. CDR1 is SEHNR and CDR2 is FQNEAQ in the germline V gene (reference sequence). V shed 4 bases and J 5 bases; nucleotides not matched to a gene: 6. CDR3: CASSWGGDGDTQYF. DNA for the CDR3: TGTGCCAGCAGCTGGGGGGGGGATGGAGATACGCAGTATTTT.

J is TRBJ1-2 and V is TRBV6-5, with 11 nucleotides matching TRBD1. The V gene's germline CDR1 is MNHEY and CDR2 SVGAGI. The CDR3 spans 16 residues. With V trimmed by 0 bases and J by 4 bases, 4 bases remained unmatched. CDR3 amino acids: CASSYSRTGGGYGYTF. CDR3 nucleotides: TGTGCCAGCAGTTACTCCCGGACAGGGGGCGGCTATGGCTACACCTTC.

The V gene is TRBV4-1, the J gene TRBJ1-5; D gene unclear. Germline-derived CDR1 and CDR2 are MGHRA and YSYEKL. V gave up 1 base and J gave up 0 bases, with 4 bases separating them. This CDR3 is built from 14 residues. CDR3 region: CASSQGHSNQPQHF. In DNA, the CDR3 is TGCGCCAGCAGCCAAGGGCATAGCAATCAGCCCCAGCATTTT.

The rearrangement joins TRBV6-5 to TRBJ2-7; 7 bases map to TRBD1. Germline values: CDR1 MNHEY, CDR2 SVGAGI. The CDR3 is made up of 13 amino acids. V gave up 7 bases and J gave up 2 bases; unmatched junction bases: 5. The CDR3 reads CASNHRGTYEQYV. The DNA of the CDR3 is TGTGCCAGCAATCACAGGGGAACCTACGAGCAGTACGTC.

V is TRBV7-2 and J is TRBJ2-1; TRBD2 agrees at 11 bases. The CDR3 length is 14 residues. CDR1 and CDR2 (germline): SGHTA, FQGNSA. V gave up 5 bases and J gave up 16 bases; unmatched junction bases: 13. CDR3 in amino acids: CASSPRVSGGVQFF. The CDR3 nucleotides read TGTGCCAGCAGCCCCCGTGTTAGCGGGGGGGTACAATTCTTC.

This chain connects TRBV10-3 to TRBJ2-1, with TRBD2 matching 13 bases. V lost 11 bases and J lost 5; bases outside the gene matches: 6. This CDR3 has 14 amino acids. CDR1 and CDR2 from the germline V gene are ENHRY and SYGVKD. The DNA for the CDR3 is TGTGCCGTTGGACTAGCGGGGGCTGACAATGAGCAGTTCTTC. The encoded protein is CAVGLAGADNEQFF.

V usage is TRBV30 and J usage is TRBJ2-3, with a possible D match to TRBD2 (5 bases). Trimming removed 2 bases from V and 3 bases from J, with 6 bases in between. The CDR3 is made up of 12 amino acids. Germline CDR1 GTSNPN, CDR2 SVGIG (reference sequence). CDR3 nucleotide sequence: TGTGCCTGGAGTTCGGGGACAGATACGCAGTATTTT. Translated, it gives CAWSSGTDTQYF. Full variable domain (remainder filled in from reference TRBV30 and TRBJ2-3): SQTIHQWPATLVQPVGSPLSLECTVEGTSNPNLYWYRQAAGRGLQLLFYSVGIGQISSEVPQNLSASRPQDRQFILSSKKLLLSDSGFYLCAWSSGTDTQYFGPGTRLTVL.

The chain is built from TRBV5-6 and TRBJ1-4, with 9 positions matching TRBD1. V dropped 3 bases and J dropped 8; count of bases not matched to a gene: 8. There are 15 residues in the CDR3. Germline values: CDR1 SGHDT, CDR2 YYEEEE. CDR3 loop: CASSSRGTGIEKLFF. The DNA of the CDR3 is TGTGCCAGCAGCTCTCGTGGGACAGGGATCGAAAAACTGTTTTTT.

The chain recombines TRBV5-1 with TRBJ2-3; TRBD2 aligns across 13 bases. From germline, CDR1 is SGHRS and CDR2 YFSETQ. With 4 bases clipped from V and 0 bases from J, the junction kept 14 bases outside the gene matches. The CDR3 contains 20 residues. CDR3 amino acids: CASSTGLAGAYGESTDTQYF. The CDR3 nucleotides read TGCGCCAGCAGCACCGGACTAGCGGGGGCGTATGGAGAGAGCACAGATACGCAGTATTTT.

The gene calls are TRBV19 and TRBJ2-5; D is unclear. V lost 3 bases and J 3 bases, leaving 11 bases between the germline ends. The germline V gene encodes CDR1 LNHDA and CDR2 SQIVND (reference sequence). CDR3 length equals 14 residues. CDR3 DNA sequence: TGTGCCAGTAGTATTTCGGCCCTAGAAGAGACCCAGTACTTC. Amino acids: CASSISALEETQYF.

This sequence joins TRBV28 and TRBJ2-7; D remains ambiguous. Per the germline V gene, CDR1 is MDHEN and CDR2 is SYDVKM. V lost 1 base to trimming and J lost 4 bases, with 11 bases between them. This CDR3 is built from 14 residues. CDR3 DNA sequence: TGTGCCAGCAGTTTATTACCCAGATCTTACGAGCAGTACTTC. It codes for CASSLLPRSYEQYF.

In its sample, this clone was seen a few times. V and J are TRBV19 and TRBJ1-5, with 9 bases that match TRBD1. Trimming took 10 bases from V and 3 from J; bases not matched to a gene: 4. Germline V gives CDR1 LNHDA, CDR2 SQIVND (reference sequence). The CDR3 loop spans 13 amino acids. CDR3 coding DNA: TGTGCCACCGGGGACAGGGCCAATCAGCCCCAGCATTTT. Its protein is CATGDRANQPQHF.

In DNA form, the CDR3 reads TGCGCCAGCAGCCCCTCTCTAAGAGAACGCTACACCTTC. Translation gives CASSPSLRERYTF. V gene TRBV10-1 combines with J gene TRBJ1-2, with no clear D. Germline V gives CDR1 WNHNN, CDR2 SYGVQD (reference sequence). V was trimmed by 6 bases and J by 9 bases, leaving 17 bases between them. There are 13 residues in the CDR3.

The chain uses TRBV10-3 and TRBJ1-2, with a possible D match to TRBD1 (6 bases). This CDR3 is built from 16 residues. Per the germline V gene, CDR1 is ENHRY and CDR2 is SYGVKD. V was trimmed by 3 bases and J by 4 bases, leaving 18 bases between them. The CDR3 DNA reads TGTGCCATCAGTGACTCCAAGGGGGGGAAGAGCTATGGCTACACCTTC. Translating it yields CAISDSKGGKSYGYTF.

This sequence joins TRBV7-9 and TRBJ1-5, with 9 nucleotides matching TRBD1. Trimming at V came to 1 base and at J to 6 bases, leaving 4 bases not matched to a gene. The CDR3 runs 15 residues. In germline, CDR1 is SEHNR, CDR2 FQNEAQ (reference sequence). CDR3 residues: CASSLGQGVGQPQHF. CDR3 nucleotide sequence: TGTGCCAGCAGCTTAGGACAGGGGGTCGGTCAGCCCCAGCATTTT.

The J gene is TRBJ1-6, the V gene TRBV13; 7 bases match TRBD1. V trimming: 3 bases; J trimming: 6 bases; junction bases outside the gene matches: 8. The CDR3 consists of 16 residues. Germline V lookup: CDR1 PRHDT, CDR2 FYEKMQ (reference sequence). The CDR3 region has the DNA TGTGCCAGCAGCTTTGGGGGGAGACAGGGTAATTCACCCCTCCACTTT. It yields the protein CASSFGGRQGNSPLHF.